The present entry profiles one TCR beta chain with its context. This receptor's antigen is unknown. To prepare the library, 5' RACE was applied. For each TCR library, approximately 3,700 ng of total RNA was used. For each sample, cDNA was synthesized in eight separate reactions using SMARTScribe reverse transcriptase. During cDNA synthesis, template switching was used to introduce unique molecular identifiers that contained a 6-nucleotide sample barcode. TCRalpha and TCRbeta cDNA was amplified in two nested PCRs of around 15 and 9 cycles, and bead purification was carried out after each PCR. Before amplification, cDNA was treated with uracil DNA-glycosylase and purified using the QIAquick PCR purification kit. The second PCR added Illumina TruSeq-compatible adapters along with sample-specific barcodes. TapeStation and Qubit were used to check library quality and concentration, and 5 ng of each library went into the pool. Sequencing of the pooled libraries was done on an Illumina HiSeq2500 single-index Rapid Run using custom sequencing primers and 2 x 100 bp reads. For the original study's pipeline: PCR and sequencing errors were corrected by UMI-based consensus assembly using MiGEC version 1.2.6. MiXCR version 2.1.1 handled V(D)J alignment, clonotype assembly and CDR3 extraction. Normalisation of gene usage, clonotype sharing and MAIT/NKT TCR abundance was achieved by analysing the top 1000, 10 000 and 20 000 clonotypes per sample. After downsampling to 27 000 UMIs, diversity was calculated as the inverse Simpson index using the vegan R package. Paired Mann-Whitney U tests were applied to discordant twin pairs, with Benjamini-Hochberg correction for multiple testing. Based on TCRdb reprocessing of the reads, there is one entry per CDR3 protein sequence, and DNA is missing. The V and J calls shown here were made by TCRdb, not taken from the authors' results. The sample has some 130,000 distinct CDR3 sequences on record. Roughly 1.2% of the sample is in the top ten clones.

The data were obtained in a study of monozygotic twins with inflammatory bowel disease (dated by TCRdb to the late 2010s). General notes on the study: The complete study included about 28 monozygotic twin pairs: 19 IBD-discordant Danish pairs and nine German pairs, of which four were IBD-concordant and five were IBD-discordant. Each individual had, on average, about 151 000 unique TCRalpha sequences and 181 000 unique TCRbeta sequences available for analysis. The search for disease-associated traits relied mainly on comparing, within discordant pairs, IBD patients with their genetically identical healthy co-twins. The study at large found these results: Measured by the inverse Simpson index, TCRbeta repertoire diversity was lower in IBD patients than in their healthy co-twins. Compared with healthy twins, IBD patients had fewer clonotypes in common with other individuals, a difference most pronounced in patients showing signs of disease activity. The results gave no support for a single strong signal or clonotype linked to IBD. Because patients received different immunosuppressive treatments, the repertoires may have picked up extra background noise and variability between individuals. Different T cell subtypes could not be distinguished in the analysis. Repertoire similarity did not differ between concordant and discordant twins, which could be due to limited statistical power.

A 2.5 ml peripheral blood sample was drawn into PAXgene tubes per donor and stored at -80°C. Total RNA was isolated from whole blood with the PAXgene blood miRNA kit on an automated QIAcube, without T cell sorting. Peripheral blood from monozygotic twin pairs who were concordant or discordant for inflammatory bowel disease underwent deep TCRalpha and TCRbeta repertoire profiling using unique molecular barcoding. Smoking habits were recorded for all twin pairs, and individuals were classified as current, former or never smokers. Material: blood. This TCR derives from a human donor with ulcerative colitis or Crohn's disease, or a healthy co-twin of an affected twin (not recorded which).

The CDR3 in this case is CASKKGARSFF. The V and J genes are TRBV6-5 and TRBJ1-1; without DNA, the TCRdb call of TRBD1 cannot be checked. In the germline V gene, CDR1 corresponds to MNHEY and CDR2 to SVGAGI. The CDR3 has 11 amino acids, counting the end cysteine and phenylalanine. No DNA appears here.